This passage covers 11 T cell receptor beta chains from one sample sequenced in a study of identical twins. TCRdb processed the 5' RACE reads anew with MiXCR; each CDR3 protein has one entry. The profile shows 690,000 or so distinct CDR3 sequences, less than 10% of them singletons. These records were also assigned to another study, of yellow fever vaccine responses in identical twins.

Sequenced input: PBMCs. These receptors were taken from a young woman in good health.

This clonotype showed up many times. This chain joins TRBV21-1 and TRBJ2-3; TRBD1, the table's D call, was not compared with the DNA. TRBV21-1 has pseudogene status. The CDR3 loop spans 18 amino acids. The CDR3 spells CASSKSSPGHQETDTQYF. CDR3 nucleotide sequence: TGTGCCAGCAGCAAATCCTCCCCGGGACACCAAGAAACAGATACGCAGTATTTT.

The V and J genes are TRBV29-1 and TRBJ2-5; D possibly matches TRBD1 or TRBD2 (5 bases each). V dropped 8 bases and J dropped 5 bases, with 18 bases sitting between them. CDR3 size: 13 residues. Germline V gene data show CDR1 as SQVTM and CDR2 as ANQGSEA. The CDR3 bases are TGCAGCCCGAGGGACCTCGGCGGTGAGACCCAGTACTTC. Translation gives CSPRDLGGETQYF.

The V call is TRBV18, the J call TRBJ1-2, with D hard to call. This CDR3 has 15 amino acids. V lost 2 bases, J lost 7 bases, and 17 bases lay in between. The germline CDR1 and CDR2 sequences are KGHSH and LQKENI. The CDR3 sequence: CASSPSVVKVRGYTF. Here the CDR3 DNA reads TGTGCCAGCTCACCATCTGTCGTGAAGGTTCGTGGCTACACCTTC.

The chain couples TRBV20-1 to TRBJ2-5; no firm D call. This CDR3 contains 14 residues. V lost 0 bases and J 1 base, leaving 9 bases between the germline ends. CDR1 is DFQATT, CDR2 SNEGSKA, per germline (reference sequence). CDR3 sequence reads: CSARDPVLQETQYF. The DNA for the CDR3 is TGCAGTGCTAGAGATCCGGTCCTCCAAGAGACCCAGTACTTC.

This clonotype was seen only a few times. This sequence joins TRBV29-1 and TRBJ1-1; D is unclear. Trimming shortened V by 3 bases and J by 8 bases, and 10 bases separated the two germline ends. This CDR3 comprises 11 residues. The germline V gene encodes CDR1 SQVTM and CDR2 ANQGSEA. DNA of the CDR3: TGCAGCGTTGAGGATACCGGGGAAGCTTTCTTT. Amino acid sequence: CSVEDTGEAFF.

CDR3: CASSSMGGLPLYEQYF. As DNA, the CDR3 is TGTGCCAGCAGTTCGATGGGGGGGCTACCACTCTACGAGCAGTACTTC. This chain uses TRBV27 with TRBJ2-7; possible D gene TRBD2, 7 bases. This CDR3 has 16 amino acids. Between the trimmed V and J ends, which lost 4 bases and 3 bases, there was a span of 19 bases. The germline V gene encodes CDR1 MNHEY and CDR2 SMNVEV (reference sequence).

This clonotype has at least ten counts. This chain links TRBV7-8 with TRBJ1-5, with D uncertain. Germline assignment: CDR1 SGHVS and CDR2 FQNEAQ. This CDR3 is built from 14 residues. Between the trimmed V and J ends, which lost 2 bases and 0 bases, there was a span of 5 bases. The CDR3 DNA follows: TGTGCCAGCAGCTTACAGAATAGCAATCAGCCCCAGCATTTT. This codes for CASSLQNSNQPQHF.

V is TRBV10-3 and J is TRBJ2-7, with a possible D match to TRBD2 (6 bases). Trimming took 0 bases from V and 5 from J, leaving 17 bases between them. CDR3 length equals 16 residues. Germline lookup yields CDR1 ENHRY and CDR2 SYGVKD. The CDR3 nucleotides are TGTGCCATCAGTGAGTCGGGGGGTTGGCTCGGAGACGAGCAGTACTTC. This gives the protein CAISESGGWLGDEQYF.

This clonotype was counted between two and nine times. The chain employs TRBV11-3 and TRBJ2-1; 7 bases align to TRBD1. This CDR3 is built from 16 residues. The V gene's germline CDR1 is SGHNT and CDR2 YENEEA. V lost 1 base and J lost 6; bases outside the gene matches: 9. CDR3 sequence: CASSLGPGTGVNEQFF. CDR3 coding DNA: TGTGCCAGCAGCTTAGGTCCGGGTACAGGGGTCAATGAGCAGTTCTTC. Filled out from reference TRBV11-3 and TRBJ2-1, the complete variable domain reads EAGVVQSPRYKIIEKKQPVAFWCNPISGHNTLYWYLQNLGQGPELLIRYENEEAVDDSQLPKDRFSAERLKGVDSTLKIQPAELGDSAVYLCASSLGPGTGVNEQFFGPGTRLTVL.

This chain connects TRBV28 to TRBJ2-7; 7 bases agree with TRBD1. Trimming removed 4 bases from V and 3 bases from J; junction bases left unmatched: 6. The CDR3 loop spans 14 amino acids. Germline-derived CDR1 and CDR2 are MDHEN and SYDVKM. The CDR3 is CASSSTGESYEQYF. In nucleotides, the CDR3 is TGTGCCAGCAGTTCCACAGGGGAGAGCTACGAGCAGTACTTC.

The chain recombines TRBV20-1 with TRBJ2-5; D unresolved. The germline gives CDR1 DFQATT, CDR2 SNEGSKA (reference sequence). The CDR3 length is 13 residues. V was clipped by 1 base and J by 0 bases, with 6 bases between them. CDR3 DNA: TGCAGTGCTAGAGTCAGTTACCAAGAGACCCAGTACTTC. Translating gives CSARVSYQETQYF.